This TCR beta chain was identified during a study of cytomegalovirus exposure and HLA in healthy donors. The study's findings and limits: 87-base-pair reads could not separate some V segments, including TRBV6-2 and TRBV6-3. A later look showed TCR association rates differing by HLA locus, highest for DRB1 and lowest for HLA-C.

13 Jbeta primers and 60 Vbeta primers were used for the PCR. This table comes from immunoSEQ multiplex PCR, and its TCRdb copy is limited to in-frame clones, with some not included. This sample has tens of thousands of clones, with around 76% found just once. Note on this clone: Its target is not known.

Trimming removed 0 bases from V and 7 bases from J, with 14 bases in between. The CDR3 extends over 15 amino acids. Germline V CDR1 and CDR2: SGHRS, YFSETQ. The chain uses TRBV5-1 and TRBJ2-1, with a possible D match to TRBD2 (5 bases). The source is a male donor in good health and CMV-seropositive. Input material: PBMCs. DNA of the CDR3: TGCGCCAGCAGCTTGGCTTCCGGACTCCAGAATGAGCAGTTCTTC. It specifies CASSLASGLQNEQFF.